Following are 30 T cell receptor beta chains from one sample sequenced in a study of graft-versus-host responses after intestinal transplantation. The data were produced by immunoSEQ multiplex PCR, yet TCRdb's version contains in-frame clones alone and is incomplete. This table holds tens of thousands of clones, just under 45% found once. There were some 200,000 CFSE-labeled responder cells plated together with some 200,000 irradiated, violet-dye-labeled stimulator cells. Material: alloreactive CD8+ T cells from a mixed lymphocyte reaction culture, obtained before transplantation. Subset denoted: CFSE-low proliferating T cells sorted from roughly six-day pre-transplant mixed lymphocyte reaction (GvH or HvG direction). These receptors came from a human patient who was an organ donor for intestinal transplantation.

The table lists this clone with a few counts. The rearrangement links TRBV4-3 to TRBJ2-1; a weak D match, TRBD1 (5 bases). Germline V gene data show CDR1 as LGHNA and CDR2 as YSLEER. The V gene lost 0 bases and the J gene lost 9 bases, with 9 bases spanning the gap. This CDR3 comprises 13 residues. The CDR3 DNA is TGCGCCAGCAGCCAAGATCCAGGGTTTGAGCAGTTCTTC. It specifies CASSQDPGFEQFF.

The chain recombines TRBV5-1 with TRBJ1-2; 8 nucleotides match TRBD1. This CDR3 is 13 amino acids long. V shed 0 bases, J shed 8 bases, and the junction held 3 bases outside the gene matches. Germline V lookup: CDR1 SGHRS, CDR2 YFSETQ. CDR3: CASSLVDRDGYTF. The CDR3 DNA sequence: TGCGCCAGCAGCTTGGTGGACAGGGACGGCTACACCTTC. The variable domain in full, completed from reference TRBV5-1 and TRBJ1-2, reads KAGVTQTPRYLIKTRGQQVTLSCSPISGHRSVSWYQQTPGQGLQFLFEYFSETQRNKGNFPGRFSGRQFSNSRSEMNVSTLELGDSALYLCASSLVDRDGYTFGSGTRLTVV.

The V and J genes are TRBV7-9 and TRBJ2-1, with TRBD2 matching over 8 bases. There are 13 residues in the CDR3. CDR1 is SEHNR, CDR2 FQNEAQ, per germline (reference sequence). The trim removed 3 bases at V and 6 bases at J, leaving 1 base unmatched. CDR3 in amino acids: CASSFGTSNEQFF. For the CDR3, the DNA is TGTGCCAGCAGCTTCGGGACTAGCAATGAGCAGTTCTTC.

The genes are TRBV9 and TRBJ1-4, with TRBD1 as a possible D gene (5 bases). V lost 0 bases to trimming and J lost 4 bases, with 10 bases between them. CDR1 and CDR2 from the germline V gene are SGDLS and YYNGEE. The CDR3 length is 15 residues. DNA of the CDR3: TGTGCCAGCAGCGTAGACGGGACTGATAATGAAAAACTGTTTTTT. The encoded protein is CASSVDGTDNEKLFF.

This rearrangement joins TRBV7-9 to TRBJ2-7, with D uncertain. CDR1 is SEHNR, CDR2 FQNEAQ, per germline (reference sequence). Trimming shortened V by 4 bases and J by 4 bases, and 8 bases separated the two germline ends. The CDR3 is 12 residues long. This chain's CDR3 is CASSYESYEQYF. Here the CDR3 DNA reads TGTGCCAGCAGCTACGAGTCTTACGAGCAGTACTTC.

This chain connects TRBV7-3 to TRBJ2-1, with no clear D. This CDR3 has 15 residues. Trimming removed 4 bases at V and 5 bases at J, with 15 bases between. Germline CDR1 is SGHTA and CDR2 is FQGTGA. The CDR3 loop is CASSSTGYIHNEQFF. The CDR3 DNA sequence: TGTGCCAGCAGCTCCACCGGGTATATCCACAATGAGCAGTTCTTC.

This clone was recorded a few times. CDR3 bases: TGTGCCAGCAGCGTAGGTAGCAATGAGCAGTTCTTC. Translated: CASSVGSNEQFF. V gene TRBV9 combines with J gene TRBJ2-1; D is uncertain. The CDR3 is 12 residues long. The germline gives CDR1 SGDLS, CDR2 YYNGEE. Deletions cut 0 bases from V and 6 bases from J, with 4 bases between.

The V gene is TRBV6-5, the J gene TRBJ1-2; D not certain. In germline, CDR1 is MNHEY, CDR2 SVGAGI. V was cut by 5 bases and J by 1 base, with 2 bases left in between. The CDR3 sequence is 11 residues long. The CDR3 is CASSDNYGYTF. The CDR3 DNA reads TGTGCCAGCAGTGATAACTATGGCTACACCTTC.

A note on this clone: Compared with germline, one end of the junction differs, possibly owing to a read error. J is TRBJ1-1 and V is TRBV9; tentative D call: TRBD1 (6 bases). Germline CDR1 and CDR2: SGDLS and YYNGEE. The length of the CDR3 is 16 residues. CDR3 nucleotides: TGTGCCACCAGCGTAATAGGGGGGGGCACGAACACTGAAGCTTTCTTT. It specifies CATSVIGGGTNTEAFF.

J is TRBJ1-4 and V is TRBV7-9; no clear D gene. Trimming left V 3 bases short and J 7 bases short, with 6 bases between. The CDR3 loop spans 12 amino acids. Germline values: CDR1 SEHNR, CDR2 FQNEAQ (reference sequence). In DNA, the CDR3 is TGTGCCAGCAGCTTCATGGGTGAAAAACTGTTTTTT. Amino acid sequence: CASSFMGEKLFF. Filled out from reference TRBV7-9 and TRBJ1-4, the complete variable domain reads DTGVSQNPRHKITKRGQNVTFRCDPISEHNRLYWYRQTLGQGPEFLTYFQNEAQLEKSRLLSDRFSAERPKGSFSTLEIQRTEQGDSAMYLCASSFMGEKLFFGSGTQLSVL.

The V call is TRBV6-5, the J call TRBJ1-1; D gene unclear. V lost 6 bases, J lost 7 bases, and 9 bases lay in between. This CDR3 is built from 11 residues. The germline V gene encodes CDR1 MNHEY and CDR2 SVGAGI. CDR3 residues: CASRYYHEAFF. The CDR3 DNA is TGTGCCAGCAGGTATTATCATGAAGCTTTCTTT.

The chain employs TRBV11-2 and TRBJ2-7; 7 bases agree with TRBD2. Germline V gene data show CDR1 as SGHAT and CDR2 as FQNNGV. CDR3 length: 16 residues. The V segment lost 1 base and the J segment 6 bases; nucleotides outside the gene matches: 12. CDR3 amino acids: CASSLAPRGSVSEQYF. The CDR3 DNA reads TGTGCCAGCAGCTTAGCCCCCCGCGGGAGTGTCTCCGAGCAGTACTTC.

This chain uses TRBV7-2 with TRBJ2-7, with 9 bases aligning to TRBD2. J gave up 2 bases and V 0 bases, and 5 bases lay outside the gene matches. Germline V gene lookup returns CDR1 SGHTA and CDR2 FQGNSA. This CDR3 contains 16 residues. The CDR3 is CASSLAGLAGTYEQYF. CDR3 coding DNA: TGTGCCAGCAGCTTAGCGGGGCTAGCGGGAACCTACGAGCAGTACTTC.

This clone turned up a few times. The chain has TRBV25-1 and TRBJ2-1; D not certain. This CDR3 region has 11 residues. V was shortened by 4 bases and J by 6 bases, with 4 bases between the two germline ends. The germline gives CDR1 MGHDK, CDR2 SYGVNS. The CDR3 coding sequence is TGTGCCAGCAGTGCACTCAATGAGCAGTTCTTC. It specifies CASSALNEQFF.

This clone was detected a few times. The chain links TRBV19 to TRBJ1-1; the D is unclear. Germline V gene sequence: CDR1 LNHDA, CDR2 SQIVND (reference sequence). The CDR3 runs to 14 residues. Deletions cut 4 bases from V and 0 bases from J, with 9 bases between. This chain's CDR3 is CASSTDRMNTEAFF. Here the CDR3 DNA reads TGTGCCAGTAGTACGGACCGCATGAACACTGAAGCTTTCTTT.

The CDR3 sequence is CAITIMDRPSYNEQFF. The CDR3 DNA reads as TGTGCCATCACTATCATGGACAGGCCCTCTTACAATGAGCAGTTCTTC. The V gene is TRBV10-3, the J gene TRBJ2-1, with TRBD1 identical over 7 bases. The CDR3 runs 16 residues. V shed 7 bases, J shed 4 bases, and the junction held 13 bases outside the gene matches. The germline V gene encodes CDR1 ENHRY and CDR2 SYGVKD.

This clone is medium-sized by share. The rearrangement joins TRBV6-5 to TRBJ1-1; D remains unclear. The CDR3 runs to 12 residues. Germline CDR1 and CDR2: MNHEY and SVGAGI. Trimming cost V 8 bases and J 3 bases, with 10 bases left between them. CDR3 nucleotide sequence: TGTGCCAGCGGGCCTGGGGACACTGAAGCTTTCTTT. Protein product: CASGPGDTEAFF.

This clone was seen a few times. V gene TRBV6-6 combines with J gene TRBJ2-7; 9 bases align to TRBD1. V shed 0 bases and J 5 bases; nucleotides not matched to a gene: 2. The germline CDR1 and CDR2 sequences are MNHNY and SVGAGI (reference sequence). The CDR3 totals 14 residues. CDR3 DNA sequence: TGTGCCAGCAGTTACTCGACAGGGGGGGACGAGCAGTACTTC. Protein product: CASSYSTGGDEQYF.

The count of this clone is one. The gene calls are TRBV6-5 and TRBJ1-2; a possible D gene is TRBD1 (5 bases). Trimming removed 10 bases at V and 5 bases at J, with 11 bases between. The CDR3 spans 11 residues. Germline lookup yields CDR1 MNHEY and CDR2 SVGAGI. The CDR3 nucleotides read TGTGCCATCCTCCGGGGGTATGGCTACACCTTC. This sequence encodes CAILRGYGYTF.

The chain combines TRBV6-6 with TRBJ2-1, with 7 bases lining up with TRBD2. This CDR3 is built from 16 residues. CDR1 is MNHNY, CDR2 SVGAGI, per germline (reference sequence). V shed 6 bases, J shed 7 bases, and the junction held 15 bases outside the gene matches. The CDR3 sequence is CASRFFAGDNWNEQFF. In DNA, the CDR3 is TGTGCCAGCAGATTCTTTGCGGGAGACAACTGGAATGAGCAGTTCTTC.

The DNA for the CDR3 is TGTGCCAGCTCGGGGGGGCAGGGAGATACGCAGTATTTT. It encodes CASSGGQGDTQYF. The chain combines TRBV18 with TRBJ2-3; D might be TRBD2 (7 bases). Trimming pared 6 bases from V and 5 bases from J, leaving 12 bases between. The CDR3 is 13 amino acids. Germline loops: CDR1 KGHSH, CDR2 LQKENI.

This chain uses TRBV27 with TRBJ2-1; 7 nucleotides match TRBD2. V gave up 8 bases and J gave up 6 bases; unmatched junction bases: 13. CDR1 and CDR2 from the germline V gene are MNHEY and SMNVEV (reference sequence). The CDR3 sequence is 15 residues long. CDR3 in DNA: TGTGCCAGCGGGCGTCCTGGGGAGGGCCTCAATGAGCAGTTCTTC. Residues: CASGRPGEGLNEQFF.

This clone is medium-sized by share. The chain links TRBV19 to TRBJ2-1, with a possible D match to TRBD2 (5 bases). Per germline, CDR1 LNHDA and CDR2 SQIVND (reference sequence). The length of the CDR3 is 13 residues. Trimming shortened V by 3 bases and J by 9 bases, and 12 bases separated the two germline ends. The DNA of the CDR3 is TGTGCCAGTAGTATTGGTATGCGGGTTGAGCAGTTCTTC. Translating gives CASSIGMRVEQFF.

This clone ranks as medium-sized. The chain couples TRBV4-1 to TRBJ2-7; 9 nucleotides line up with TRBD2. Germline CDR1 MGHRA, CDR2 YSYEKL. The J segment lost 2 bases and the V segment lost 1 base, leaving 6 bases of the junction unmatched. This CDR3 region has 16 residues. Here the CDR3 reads CASSQGREGVTYEQYF. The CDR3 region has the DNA TGCGCCAGCAGCCAAGGGCGGGAGGGCGTAACCTACGAGCAGTACTTC.

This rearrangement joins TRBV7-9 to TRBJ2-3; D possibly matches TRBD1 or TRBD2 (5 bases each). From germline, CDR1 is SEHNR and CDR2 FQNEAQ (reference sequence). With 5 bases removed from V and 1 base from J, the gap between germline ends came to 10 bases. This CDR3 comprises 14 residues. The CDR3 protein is CASSPKGRTDTQYF. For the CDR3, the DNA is TGTGCCAGCAGCCCCAAGGGACGCACAGATACGCAGTATTTT.

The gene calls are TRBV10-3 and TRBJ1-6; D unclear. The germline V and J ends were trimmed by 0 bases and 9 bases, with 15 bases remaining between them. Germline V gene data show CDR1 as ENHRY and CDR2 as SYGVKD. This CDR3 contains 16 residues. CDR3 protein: CAISESRVGNPSPLHF. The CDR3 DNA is TGTGCCATCAGTGAGTCCCGGGTTGGGAATCCTTCACCCCTCCACTTT.

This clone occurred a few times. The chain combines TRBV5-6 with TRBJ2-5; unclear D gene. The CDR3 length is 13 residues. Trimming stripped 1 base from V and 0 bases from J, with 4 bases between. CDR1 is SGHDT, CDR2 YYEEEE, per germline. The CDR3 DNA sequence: TGTGCCAGCAGCTTGCAGTACCAAGAGACCCAGTACTTC. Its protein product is CASSLQYQETQYF.

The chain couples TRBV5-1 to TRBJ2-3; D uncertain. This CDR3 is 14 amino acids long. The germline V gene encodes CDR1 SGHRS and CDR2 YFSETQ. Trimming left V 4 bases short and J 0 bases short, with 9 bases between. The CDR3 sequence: CASSHWSSTDTQYF. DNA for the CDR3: TGCGCCAGCAGCCACTGGTCTAGCACAGATACGCAGTATTTT.

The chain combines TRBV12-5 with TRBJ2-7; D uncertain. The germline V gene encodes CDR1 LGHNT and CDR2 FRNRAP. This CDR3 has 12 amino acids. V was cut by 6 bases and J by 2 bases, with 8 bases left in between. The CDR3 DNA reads TGTGCTAGTGGCGCGTGGCCCTACGAGCAGTACTTC. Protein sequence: CASGAWPYEQYF.

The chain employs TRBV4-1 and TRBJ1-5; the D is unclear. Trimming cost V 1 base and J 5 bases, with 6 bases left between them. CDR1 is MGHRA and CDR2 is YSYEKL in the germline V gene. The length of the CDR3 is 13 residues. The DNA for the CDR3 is TGCGCCAGCAGCCAAGTCGGGGATCAGCCCCAGCATTTT. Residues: CASSQVGDQPQHF.